A single sample is the source of the 25 T cell receptor beta chains below, sequenced in a study of OX40 agonist ivuxolimab in advanced cancers. The method was immunoSEQ multiplex PCR; TCRdb's version includes in-frame clones alone and lacks a portion of them. The top ten hold around 1.5% of the sample, which has tens of thousands of clones, 80% to 90% seen once. Here the sequenced sample was CD4+ or CD8+ T cells sorted from blood, taken in a trial of the OX40 agonist ivuxolimab. Receptors were obtained from an adult with an advanced solid tumor such as melanoma, head and neck, liver or kidney cancer.

V and J are TRBV25-1 and TRBJ2-7; TRBD2 is a possible D gene (5 bases). Per the germline V gene, CDR1 is MGHDK and CDR2 is SYGVNS. The germline V and J ends were trimmed by 8 bases and 6 bases, with 14 bases remaining between them. This CDR3 is built from 12 residues. CDR3: CASGRTRGEQYF. The CDR3 bases are TGTGCCAGCGGACGGACTCGGGGCGAGCAGTACTTC.

This clone was seen just once. This chain joins TRBV7-8 and TRBJ2-1; no clear D gene. The V and J ends lost 0 bases and 10 bases respectively, with 10 bases between them. CDR1 SGHVS and CDR2 FQNEAQ come from the germline V gene. The CDR3 is made up of 13 amino acids. CDR3 amino acids: CASSLALAEEQFF. The CDR3 DNA reads TGTGCCAGCAGCTTAGCTTTGGCGGAAGAGCAGTTCTTC.

A single count supports this clone. This sequence joins TRBV2 and TRBJ2-7; TRBD2 is a possible D gene (6 bases). CDR1 and CDR2 from the germline V gene are SNHLY and FYNNEI. With 8 bases removed from V and 3 bases from J, the gap between germline ends came to 17 bases. The CDR3 length is 14 residues. The CDR3 reads CASCSSHGGYEQYF. The CDR3 DNA reads TGTGCCAGCTGCTCATCACACGGGGGCTACGAGCAGTACTTC.

A single count supports this clone. The V call is TRBV9, the J call TRBJ2-5; perhaps TRBD1 as D (6 bases). V was cut by 0 bases and J by 7 bases, with 13 bases left in between. This CDR3 has 14 amino acids. Germline V gene sequence: CDR1 SGDLS, CDR2 YYNGEE. CDR3 nucleotides: TGTGCCAGCAGCGTAGCCCAGGGGCTGGGGACCCAGTACTTC. Amino acid sequence: CASSVAQGLGTQYF.

V usage is TRBV18 and J usage is TRBJ1-2, with unresolved D. Germline CDR1 reads KGHSH; CDR2 reads LQKENI. CDR3 length equals 13 residues. V gave up 6 bases and J gave up 1 base, with 9 bases separating them. The CDR3 DNA follows: TGTGCCAGCTCCCCGACGAGTAACTATGGCTACACCTTC. It specifies CASSPTSNYGYTF.

This chain joins TRBV7-2 and TRBJ2-6; D gene uncertain. In germline, CDR1 is SGHTA, CDR2 FQGNSA. Between the trimmed V and J ends, which lost 4 bases and 1 base, there was a span of 14 bases. The length of the CDR3 is 17 residues. CDR3 nucleotide sequence: TGTGCCAGCAGCTCTGGAAGAGGAAGTTCTGGGGCCAACGTCCTGACTTTC. Its translation is CASSSGRGSSGANVLTF.

J is TRBJ2-2 and V is TRBV7-9, with a weak D call TRBD2 (6 bases). V was trimmed by 1 base and J by 0 bases, leaving 9 bases between them. CDR1 and CDR2 from the germline V gene are SEHNR and FQNEAQ (reference sequence). The CDR3 runs to 16 residues. The CDR3 reads CASSLVAASNTGELFF. The CDR3 region has the DNA TGTGCCAGCAGCTTAGTAGCGGCGTCGAACACCGGGGAGCTGTTTTTT.

V and J are TRBV11-3 and TRBJ2-7, with TRBD1 as a possible D gene (6 bases). The germline V and J ends were trimmed by 4 bases and 6 bases, with 13 bases remaining between them. The CDR3 sequence is 13 residues long. Germline V CDR1 and CDR2: SGHNT, YENEEA. This CDR3 is CASSYGQTGEQYF. CDR3 coding DNA: TGTGCCAGCAGCTACGGACAGACGGGCGAGCAGTACTTC.

The chain employs TRBV30 and TRBJ2-5; the match to TRBD2 covers 14 bases. Germline CDR1 is GTSNPN and CDR2 is SVGIG (reference sequence). After removal of 2 bases from V and 5 bases from J, the junction contained 10 bases not matched to a gene. This CDR3 is built from 17 residues. CDR3 bases: TGTGCCTGGAGTTCCCGACTAGCGGGGGGGCCGGAGGAGACCCAGTACTTC. The encoded protein is CAWSSRLAGGPEETQYF.

This clone was observed at least ten times. CDR3 DNA sequence: TGTGCCAGCTCACCCCGGGGCAGCGAAGCTTTCTTT. Protein sequence: CASSPRGSEAFF. The chain recombines TRBV18 with TRBJ1-1; D is possibly TRBD1 (5 bases). There are 12 residues in the CDR3. Germline V gives CDR1 KGHSH, CDR2 LQKENI. Trimming stripped 3 bases from V and 8 bases from J, with 10 bases between.

The table lists this clone with a few counts. The V and J genes are TRBV7-2 and TRBJ1-2; D unclear. The CDR3 runs to 13 residues. V was shortened by 0 bases and J by 5 bases, with 7 bases between the two germline ends. CDR1 SGHTA and CDR2 FQGNSA come from the germline V gene. The CDR3 region has the DNA TGTGCCAGCAGCTTAGCGCTAGGGTATGGCTACACCTTC. As protein: CASSLALGYGYTF.

The chain couples TRBV4-1 to TRBJ1-2, with 7 bases fitting TRBD1. The CDR3 is 16 residues long. From germline, CDR1 is MGHRA and CDR2 YSYEKL. J lost 0 bases, V lost 0 bases, and 4 bases had no gene match. The CDR3 loop reads CASSQEAGGTNYGYTF. The CDR3 bases are TGCGCCAGCAGCCAAGAGGCAGGGGGGACTAACTATGGCTACACCTTC.

This chain connects TRBV18 to TRBJ1-3; weak D call: TRBD1 (5 bases). Germline CDR1 KGHSH, CDR2 LQKENI. Trimming left V 0 bases short and J 2 bases short, with 8 bases between. The CDR3 loop spans 15 amino acids. The CDR3 DNA sequence: TGTGCCAGCTCACCACCCCAGGGTGCTGGAAACACCATATATTTT. It is translated as CASSPPQGAGNTIYF. The variable domain in full, with the rest retrieved from reference TRBV18 and TRBJ1-3, is NAGVMQNPRHLVRRRGQEARLRCSPMKGHSHVYWYRQLPEEGLKFMVYLQKENIIDESGMPKERFSAEFPKEGPSILRIQQVVRGDSAAYFCASSPPQGAGNTIYFGEGSWLTVV.

This clone has just a few counts. The chain carries TRBV27 and TRBJ2-5; D might be TRBD1 (5 bases). V was shortened by 2 bases and J by 4 bases, with 11 bases between the two germline ends. The germline V gene has CDR1 MNHEY and CDR2 SMNVEV (reference sequence). The CDR3 loop spans 14 amino acids. This CDR3 reads CASSLRGRAETQYF. CDR3 sequence (DNA): TGTGCCAGCAGTTTAAGGGGCAGGGCAGAGACCCAGTACTTC.

The chain links TRBV6-4 to TRBJ1-5, with D possibly being TRBD1 (6 bases). Trimming pared 9 bases from V and 7 bases from J, leaving 13 bases between. Germline loops: CDR1 MRHNA, CDR2 SNTAGT. This CDR3 has 12 residues. CDR3 DNA: TGTGCCAGGACAGGCAAGGTACAGCCCCAGCATTTT. Its translation is CARTGKVQPQHF.

The rearrangement links TRBV4-3 to TRBJ2-1, with D maybe TRBD1 (7 bases). Trimming shortened V by 0 bases and J by 5 bases, and 11 bases separated the two germline ends. This CDR3 region has 15 residues. Germline loops: CDR1 LGHNA, CDR2 YSLEER. In DNA form, the CDR3 reads TGCGCCAGCAGCCAAGACGCAGGGGGGAACAATGAGCAGTTCTTC. Protein product: CASSQDAGGNNEQFF.

The V call is TRBV9, the J call TRBJ2-3; D is perhaps TRBD1 (5 bases). This CDR3 region has 16 residues. Trimming took off 0 bases at V and 6 bases at J, with 17 bases between the two ends. The germline V gene has CDR1 SGDLS and CDR2 YYNGEE. In DNA, the CDR3 is TGTGCCAGCAGCGTAGTGGACAAGACAACCGTGGATACGCAGTATTTT. This encodes CASSVVDKTTVDTQYF.

V and J are TRBV5-1 and TRBJ2-6; no clear D gene. Germline loops: CDR1 SGHRS, CDR2 YFSETQ. V gave up 6 bases and J gave up 4 bases, with 8 bases separating them. The CDR3 is made up of 13 amino acids. The CDR3 sequence: CASTPSGANVLTF. The CDR3 nucleotides read TGCGCCAGCACCCCCAGCGGGGCCAACGTCCTGACTTTC.

This chain's CDR3 is CASGLGRADTQYF. The DNA of the CDR3 is TGTGCTAGTGGTTTGGGTCGGGCAGATACGCAGTATTTT. V is TRBV12-5 and J is TRBJ2-3, with D unresolved. Per the germline V gene, CDR1 is LGHNT and CDR2 is FRNRAP. CDR3 length: 13 residues. Trimming cost V 1 base and J 4 bases, with 6 bases left between them.

This clone is a singleton in its sample. The chain carries TRBV12-5 and TRBJ2-1; perhaps TRBD2 as D (6 bases). CDR3 length equals 16 residues. Germline CDR1 reads LGHNT; CDR2 reads FRNRAP. V was shortened by 2 bases and J by 5 bases, with 16 bases between the two germline ends. DNA for the CDR3: TGTGCTAGTGGTTTGCGGGGGTTATGGCCCAACAATGAGCAGTTCTTC. Translated, it gives CASGLRGLWPNNEQFF.

This clone was detected once. The rearrangement links TRBV7-2 to TRBJ2-1; 11 bases map to TRBD2. Trimming cost V 2 bases and J 7 bases; bases outside gene matches: 4. CDR3 length: 15 residues. The germline V gene encodes CDR1 SGHTA and CDR2 FQGNSA. The CDR3 here is CASSLRSSGRNEQFF. The CDR3 bases are TGTGCCAGCAGCTTAAGGTCTAGCGGGAGGAATGAGCAGTTCTTC.

The CDR3 coding sequence is TGTGCCAGTAGTATGGACAGATCGTCCTACGAGCAGTACTTC. Its translation: CASSMDRSSYEQYF. The chain combines TRBV19 with TRBJ2-7, with a weak D call TRBD1 (6 bases). Trimming pared 3 bases from V and 1 base from J, leaving 10 bases between. Germline V gene sequence: CDR1 LNHDA, CDR2 SQIVND (reference sequence). The CDR3 contains 14 residues.

The V and J genes are TRBV9 and TRBJ2-2, with D tentatively TRBD2 (5 bases). CDR1 and CDR2 (germline): SGDLS, YYNGEE. V was shortened by 4 bases and J by 5 bases, with 12 bases between the two germline ends. The CDR3 covers 14 residues. CDR3 protein: CASSTRGETGELFF. The CDR3 DNA reads TGTGCCAGCAGCACCCGGGGAGAGACCGGGGAGCTGTTTTTT.

The chain couples TRBV7-2 to TRBJ1-1; 7 bases agree with TRBD1. Germline V gene data show CDR1 as SGHTA and CDR2 as FQGNSA. V trimming: 5 bases; J trimming: 5 bases; junction bases outside the gene matches: 20. The CDR3 sequence is 18 residues long. The CDR3 region is CASSLTGRGTGRGTEAFF. Written as DNA, the CDR3 is TGTGCCAGCAGCCTGACAGGGAGGGGAACCGGGAGGGGTACTGAAGCTTTCTTT.

This clone was counted a single time. The chain employs TRBV30 and TRBJ2-7, with D possibly TRBD2 on 7 matching bases. CDR3 size: 15 residues. In germline, CDR1 is GTSNPN, CDR2 SVGIG (reference sequence). V was trimmed by 4 bases and J by 2 bases, leaving 18 bases between them. The CDR3 DNA is TGTGCCTGGACCGCCGGCCGGGGGGCAGCCTACGAGCAGTACTTC. It is translated as CAWTAGRGAAYEQYF.